This T cell receptor (beta chain) was recovered during a study of blood T cells in healthy people across ages. Study conclusions and caveats: CMV status of donors was not determined, possibly confounding expanded clonotype changes.

In regard to this clonotype: The antigen remains unidentified.

A second PCR of roughly 7 to 11 cycles used a sample-barcoded 5' primer and a J-beta primer mix. TCRdb processed the 5' RACE reads anew with MiXCR; each CDR3 protein has one entry. The data hold a few hundred thousand distinct CDR3 sequences, with about 26% observed a single time. Trimming took 3 bases from V and 8 from J, leaving 13 bases between them. Germline CDR1 MGHDK, CDR2 SYGVNS. This CDR3 has 13 amino acids. The sample was also reused in another study, on T cells of mothers and their children.

The sequenced sample consisted of blood. The TCR sequence derives from a boy aged 2 to 10 in good health. The chain joins TRBV25-1 to TRBJ1-1; D gene ambiguous. Written as DNA, the CDR3 is TGTGCCAGCAGTGATGATATAGGATCAGAAGCTTTCTTT. This gives the protein CASSDDIGSEAFF.